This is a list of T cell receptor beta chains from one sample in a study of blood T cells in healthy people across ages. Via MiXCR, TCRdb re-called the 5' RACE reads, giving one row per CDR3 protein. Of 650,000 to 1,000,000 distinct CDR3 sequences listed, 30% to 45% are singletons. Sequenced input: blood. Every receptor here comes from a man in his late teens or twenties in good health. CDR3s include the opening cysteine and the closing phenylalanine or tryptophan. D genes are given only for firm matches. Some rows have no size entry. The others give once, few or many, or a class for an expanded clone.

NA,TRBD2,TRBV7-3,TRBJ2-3,CASSLAGGDMQYF,TGTGCCAGCAGCTTAGCGGGGGGGGATATGCAGTATTTT
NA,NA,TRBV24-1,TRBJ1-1,CAILEAFF,TGTGCCATTTTAGAAGCTTTCTTT
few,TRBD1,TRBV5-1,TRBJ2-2,CASSPGQGARSNTGELFF,TGCGCCAGCAGCCCGGGACAGGGGGCCCGATCGAACACCGGGGAGCTGTTTTTT
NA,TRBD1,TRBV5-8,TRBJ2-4,CAPKQGDIQYF,TGTGCCCCGAAACAGGGGGACATTCAGTACTTC
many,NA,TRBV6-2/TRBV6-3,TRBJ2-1,CASTRTAYNEQFF,TGTGCCAGCACCCGGACAGCCTACAATGAGCAGTTCTTC
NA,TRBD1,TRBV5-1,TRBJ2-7,CASSLEDRDYNEQYF,TGCGCCAGCAGCTTGGAGGACAGGGATTACAATGAGCAGTACTTC
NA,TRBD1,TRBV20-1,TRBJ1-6,CSASWDRGSPLHF,TGCAGTGCTAGTTGGGACAGGGGGTCACCCCTCCACTTT
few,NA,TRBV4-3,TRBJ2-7,CASSQSPGNYNEQYF,TGCGCCAGCAGCCAATCTCCCGGAAATTACAATGAGCAGTACTTC
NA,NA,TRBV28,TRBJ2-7,CASSLLGSPSYEQYF,TGTGCCAGCAGTTTGCTTGGCAGCCCCTCCTACGAACAGTACTTC
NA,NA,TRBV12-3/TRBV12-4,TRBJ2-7,CASTDRGRRPGDEQYF,TGTGCCAGCACCGACCGAGGGCGTCGGCCGGGTGACGAGCAGTACTTC
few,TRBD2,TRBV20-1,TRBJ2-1,CTGGGTSGVKGHEQFF,TGCACCGGCGGAGGGACTAGCGGGGTCAAAGGTCATGAGCAGTTCTTC
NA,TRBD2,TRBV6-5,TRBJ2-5,CASSRGLAQTQYF,TGTGCCAGCAGCCGAGGACTAGCCCAGACCCAGTACTTC
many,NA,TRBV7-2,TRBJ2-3,CASSLATRTDTQYF,TGTGCCAGCAGCTTAGCTACTAGAACAGATACGCAGTATTTT
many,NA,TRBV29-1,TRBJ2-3,CSAPRAESTDTQYF,TGCAGCGCCCCGCGGGCCGAAAGCACAGATACGCAGTATTTT
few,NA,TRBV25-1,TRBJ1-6,CASSPQGGNSPLHF,TGTGCCAGCAGCCCACAGGGCGGGAATTCACCCCTCCACTTT
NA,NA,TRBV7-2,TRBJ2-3,CVSSHGGYSTDTQYF,TGTGTCAGCAGCCACGGGGGTTACAGCACAGATACGCAGTATTTT
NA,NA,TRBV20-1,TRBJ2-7,CSARDGTDEEQYF,TGCAGTGCTAGAGATGGTACCGACGAGGAGCAGTACTTC
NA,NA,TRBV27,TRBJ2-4,CASSLDPSDIQYF,TGTGCCAGCAGTTTGGACCCCTCGGACATTCAGTACTTC
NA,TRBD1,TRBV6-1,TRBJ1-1,CASSEGETGGDTEAFF,TGTGCCAGCAGTGAAGGGGAGACAGGGGGAGACACTGAAGCTTTCTTT
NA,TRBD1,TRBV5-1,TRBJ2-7,CASSARRTGFEQYF,TGCGCCAGCAGTGCTCGTAGGACAGGGTTCGAGCAGTACTTC
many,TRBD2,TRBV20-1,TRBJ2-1,CSATLAGGFNEQFF,TGCAGTGCTACTCTAGCGGGGGGCTTCAATGAGCAGTTCTTC
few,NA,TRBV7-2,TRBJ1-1,CASSPQRVEAFF,TGTGCCAGCAGCCCCCAGCGGGTTGAAGCTTTCTTT
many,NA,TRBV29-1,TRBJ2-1,CSVLGGSYNEQFF,TGCAGCGTTCTGGGTGGGTCTTACAATGAGCAGTTCTTC
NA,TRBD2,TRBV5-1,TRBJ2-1,CASSPLAGGTEQFF,TGCGCCAGCAGCCCATTAGCGGGGGGGACTGAGCAGTTCTTC
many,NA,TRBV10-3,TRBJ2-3,CAISDLIGTITDTQYF,TGTGCCATCAGTGATTTAATCGGGACAATCACAGATACGCAGTATTTT
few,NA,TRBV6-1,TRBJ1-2,CASSEAGARDGYTF,TGTGCCAGCAGTGAAGCGGGAGCACGCGATGGCTACACCTTC
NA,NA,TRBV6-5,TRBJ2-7,CAGRPGTAGKHEQYF,TGTGCCGGCAGACCCGGGACCGCGGGAAAGCACGAGCAGTACTTC
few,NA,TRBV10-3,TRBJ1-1,CAISRMKQGVTEAFF,TGTGCCATCAGTCGGATGAAACAGGGTGTTACTGAAGCTTTCTTT
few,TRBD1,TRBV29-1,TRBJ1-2,CSVDNRGYGYTF,TGCAGCGTTGATAACAGGGGCTATGGCTACACCTTC
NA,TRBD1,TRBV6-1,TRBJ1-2,CASSLRDRPPNYGYTF,TGTGCCAGCAGTCTCCGGGACAGGCCCCCTAACTATGGCTACACCTTC
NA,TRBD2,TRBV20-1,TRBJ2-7,CSAPGTSGGEQYF,TGCAGTGCTCCCGGGACTAGCGGTGGTGAGCAGTACTTC
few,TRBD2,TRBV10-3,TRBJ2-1,CAISDSGGSNEQFF,TGTGCCATCAGTGATAGCGGGGGTTCGAATGAGCAGTTCTTC
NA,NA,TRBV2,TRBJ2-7,CASSGTTRAYEQYF,TGTGCCAGCAGTGGGACTACCAGGGCCTACGAGCAGTACTTC
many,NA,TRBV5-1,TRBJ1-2,CASSLGADGYTF,TGCGCCAGCAGCTTGGGGGCGGATGGCTACACCTTC
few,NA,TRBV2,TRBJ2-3,CASKRLNTDTQYF,TGTGCCAGCAAAAGGCTAAACACAGATACGCAGTATTTT
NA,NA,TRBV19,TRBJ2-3,CASSVDRRTDTQYF,TGTGCCAGTAGTGTCGACAGGCGCACAGATACGCAGTATTTT
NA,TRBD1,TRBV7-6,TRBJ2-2,CASSLEHQGANTGELFF,TGTGCCAGCAGCTTAGAGCATCAGGGGGCGAACACCGGGGAGCTGTTTTTT
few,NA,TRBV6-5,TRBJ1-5,CASRRTVNQPQHF,TGTGCCAGCCGTAGGACAGTAAATCAGCCCCAGCATTTT
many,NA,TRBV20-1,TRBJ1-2,CSARVLNYGYTF,TGCAGTGCTAGGGTCCTTAACTATGGCTACACCTTC
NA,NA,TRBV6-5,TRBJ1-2,CASSYAGRAVDGYTF,TGTGCCAGCAGTTACGCGGGCAGGGCGGTCGATGGCTACACCTTC
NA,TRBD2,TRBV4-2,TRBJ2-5,CASSPRGSQETQYF,TGTGCCAGCAGCCCGCGGGGGAGCCAAGAGACCCAGTACTTC
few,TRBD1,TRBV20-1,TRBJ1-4,CSASDRGGEKLFF,TGCAGTGCTTCCGACAGGGGCGGTGAAAAACTGTTTTTT
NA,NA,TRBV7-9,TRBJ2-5,CASSLAAGDGQTQYF,TGTGCCAGCAGCTTAGCTGCTGGGGACGGGCAGACCCAGTACTTC
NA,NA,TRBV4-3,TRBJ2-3,CASSRRLASTGTQYF,TGCGCCAGCAGCCGCCGTCTGGCTAGCACAGGTACGCAGTATTTT
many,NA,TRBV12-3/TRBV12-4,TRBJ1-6,CASSSRDPYNSPLHF,TGTGCCAGCAGTTCCCGGGACCCCTATAATTCACCCCTCCACTTT
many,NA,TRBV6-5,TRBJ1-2,CASSPDLWNYGYTF,TGTGCCAGCAGCCCCGACTTGTGGAACTATGGCTACACCTTC